This is a list of T cell receptor beta chains from one sample in a study of blood T cell repertoires in COVID-19. Sequenced by immunoSEQ multiplex PCR; TCRdb stores in-frame clones only, minus some. The sample yields 170,000 or so clones, about 78% seen once. Sequencing was performed on PBMCs or T cells enriched from blood (not recorded which). These receptors came from a woman aged 45-65 years who had recovered from COVID-19. Both conserved end residues are part of each CDR3. D genes are given only for firm matches. Size values are once, few and many counts, or a class for expanded clones, and some rows have none.

>TRBV29-1|NA|TRBJ1-1|NA
TGCAGCGTAAGGGGCCCTGAAAAGGGAGCTTTCTTT
CSVRGPEKGAFF
>TRBV29-1|NA|TRBJ1-2|TRBD1
TGCAGCGTTGCAGGGGGCCTCTATGGCTACACCTTC
CSVAGGLYGYTF
>TRBV6-5|NA|TRBJ1-1|NA
TGTGCCAGCCGCCCACCAACAGGAGCAAGAACTGAAGCTTTCTTT
CASRPPTGARTEAFF
>TRBV15|NA|TRBJ2-1|NA
TGTGCCACCGGTTTAGAGGGTCTTTACAATGAGCAGTTCTTC
CATGLEGLYNEQFF
>TRBV29-1|NA|TRBJ2-5|TRBD1
TGCAGCGTATCGGGACAGGGGTTGGGAGAGACCCAGTACTTC
CSVSGQGLGETQYF
>TRBV7-9|NA|TRBJ1-2|NA
TGTGCCAGCAGCCGCTCCGGACTAAGGGAGGGCTACACCTTC
CASSRSGLREGYTF
>TRBV7-9|NA|TRBJ1-1|NA
TGTGCCAGCAGCCACGGGACACCACCTCCGAACACTGAAGCTTTCTTT
CASSHGTPPPNTEAFF
>TRBV9|once|TRBJ1-3|NA
TGTGCCAGCAGCGTTGGGGGGGCTGGAAACACCATATATTTT
CASSVGGAGNTIYF
>TRBV11-2|NA|TRBJ2-3|TRBD2
TGTGCCAGCAGCTTAGGGCTAGCGGGACACTCACATACGCAGTATTTT
CASSLGLAGHSHTQYF
>TRBV7-2|NA|TRBJ1-1|NA
TGTGCCAGCAGCTCCGGGATGAACACTGAAGCTTTCTTT
CASSSGMNTEAFF
>TRBV28|NA|TRBJ1-2|TRBD1
TGTGCCAGCAGCCCTCCGGGACAGGGACTTGGCTACACCTTC
CASSPPGQGLGYTF
>TRBV6-2/TRBV6-3|NA|TRBJ1-2|TRBD1
TGTGCCAGCAGTTACCTAGCAGGGGGCGCTGACTATGGCTACACCTTC
CASSYLAGGADYGYTF
>TRBV7-2|NA|TRBJ1-3|NA
TGTGCCAGCAGCTTAAGGGGAAGATTACCTATCTCTGGAAACACCATATATTTT
CASSLRGRLPISGNTIYF
>TRBV15|NA|TRBJ2-2|TRBD1
TGTGCCACCAGCAGGGGACAGGGTGGAACCGGGGAGCTGTTTTTT
CATSRGQGGTGELFF
>TRBV28|NA|TRBJ1-6|TRBD1
TGTGCCAGCAGATCGGGACAGAGAAGCTATAATTCACCCCTCCACTTT
CASRSGQRSYNSPLHF
>TRBV4-1|NA|TRBJ1-1|NA
TGCGCCAGCAGCCAAGAAGACCCGAGGGCGGGGACTGAAGCTTTCTTT
CASSQEDPRAGTEAFF
>TRBV28|NA|TRBJ2-5|NA
TGTGCCAGCAGTTTACCCAGCGGCTTCCAAGAGACCCAGTACTTC
CASSLPSGFQETQYF
>TRBV28|NA|TRBJ2-1|TRBD1
TGTGCCAGCAGCCGACAGGGGGCGAGGTCCTACAATGAGCAGTTCTTC
CASSRQGARSYNEQFF
>TRBV7-9|NA|TRBJ1-2|TRBD1
TGTGCCAGCAGCGGCGGGACAGGGAAAAACTATGGCTACACCTTC
CASSGGTGKNYGYTF
>TRBV21-1|NA|TRBJ1-4|NA
TGTGCCAGCAGCAAAGGGGGGGATGAGGCTGAAAAACTGTTTTTT
CASSKGGDEAEKLFF
>TRBV28|NA|TRBJ1-2|NA
TGTGCCAGCAGTACCATCAGGGGAATGGGGACGAAGGGCTACACCTTC
CASSTIRGMGTKGYTF
>TRBV4-2|NA|TRBJ2-7|TRBD1
TGTGCCAGCAGCCAGCCAAACAGGGGGAATAACGAGCAGTACTTC
CASSQPNRGNNEQYF
>TRBV28|NA|TRBJ2-7|NA
TGTGCCAGCAGTTCCAGAGGGCCGTGGGAGCAGTACTTC
CASSSRGPWEQYF
>TRBV7-2|many|TRBJ2-1|TRBD1
TGTGCCAGCAGCTCACTCCGGGACAGAGGGTTCTTC
CASSSLRDRGFF
>TRBV15|NA|TRBJ2-1|TRBD2
TGTGCCACCAGCAGGAAGCGGGAGGGTTCCGATGAGCAGTTCTTC
CATSRKREGSDEQFF
>TRBV11-2|once|TRBJ2-1|TRBD2
TGTGCCAGCAGCTACTCCGGGACTAGCCAACTCAATGAGCAGTTCTTC
CASSYSGTSQLNEQFF
>TRBV5-1|NA|TRBJ1-4|NA
TGCGCCAGCAGCTCCGGGGGGGCAACTAATGAAAAACTGTTTTTT
CASSSGGATNEKLFF
>TRBV6-4|NA|TRBJ2-1|NA
TGTGCCAGCAGTGACTCTAAGACTCCGACCCGGGAGCAGTTCTTC
CASSDSKTPTREQFF
>TRBV3-1/TRBV3-2|NA|TRBJ1-6|NA
TGTGCCAGCAGCGCCCCGGGGACATCGAATTCACCCCTCCACTTT
CASSAPGTSNSPLHF
>TRBV7-2|NA|TRBJ2-3|NA
TGTGCCAGCAGCTTGGATACAGCACGCACAGATACGCAGTATTTT
CASSLDTARTDTQYF
>TRBV6-1|once|TRBJ2-1|TRBD2
TGTGCCAGCAGTGGCGGGACTAGCGGGCTGTCCTTTGAGCAGTTCTTC
CASSGGTSGLSFEQFF